Each of the 25 T cell receptor beta chains below was sequenced from the same sample in a study of blood T cell repertoires in COVID-19. Only in-frame clones appear in the TCRdb table, and some are missing; sequencing was by immunoSEQ multiplex PCR. The table has about 340,000 clones, 83% seen once. Sequenced sample: peripheral blood. The receptors here all came from a man aged 30 to 45 with active or convalescent COVID-19.

The chain couples TRBV20-1 to TRBJ2-7, with 8 nucleotides matching TRBD1. The CDR3 contains 11 residues. Germline loops: CDR1 DFQATT, CDR2 SNEGSKA (reference sequence). V dropped 5 bases and J dropped 5; count of bases not matched to a gene: 2. The CDR3 nucleotides read TGCAGTGCTTCAGGGGGCGACGAGCAGTACTTC. Its protein product is CSASGGDEQYF.

This rearrangement joins TRBV5-6 to TRBJ2-3; 11 nucleotides match TRBD1. Germline V gene lookup returns CDR1 SGHDT and CDR2 YYEEEE. CDR3 length: 15 amino acids. V gave up 3 bases and J gave up 8 bases; unmatched junction bases: 8. CDR3 nucleotides: TGTGCCAGCAGCTGGGGACAGGGGGAATTGGGTACGCAGTATTTT. This gives the protein CASSWGQGELGTQYF.

J is TRBJ2-1 and V is TRBV6-1, with D possibly matching TRBD1 (6 bases). Germline V gene data show CDR1 as MNHNS and CDR2 as SASEGT. This CDR3 is built from 14 residues. Trimming took off 2 bases at V and 3 bases at J, with 8 bases between the two ends. CDR3 in amino acids: CASSENRDYNEQFF. CDR3 in DNA: TGTGCCAGCAGTGAAAACAGGGACTACAATGAGCAGTTCTTC.

The J gene is TRBJ1-6, the V gene TRBV19, with TRBD1 matching 7 bases. CDR1 is LNHDA, CDR2 SQIVND, per germline (reference sequence). With V trimmed by 11 bases and J by 3 bases, 10 bases remained unmatched. The CDR3 has 15 amino acids. The chain's CDR3 is CASHARDSYNSPLHF. The CDR3 nucleotides are TGTGCCTCCCACGCCAGGGACAGCTATAATTCACCCCTCCACTTT. The variable domain in full, completed from reference TRBV19 and TRBJ1-6, reads DGGITQSPKYLFRKEGQNVTLSCEQNLNHDAMYWYRQDPGQGLRLIYYSQIVNDFQKGDIAEGYSVSREKKESFPLTVTSAQKNPTAFYLCASHARDSYNSPLHFGNGTRLTVT.

The chain combines TRBV28 with TRBJ2-5; TRBD2 matches at 7 bases. CDR3 length: 15 residues. V lost 0 bases to trimming and J lost 4 bases; unmatched junction nucleotides: 5. The germline V gene has CDR1 MDHEN and CDR2 SYDVKM. DNA of the CDR3: TGTGCCAGCAGTTTATGGGGGGAGGGTTTAGAGACCCAGTACTTC. Translating it yields CASSLWGEGLETQYF.

There are a few counts of this clone. The chain joins TRBV10-3 to TRBJ2-5; no clear D. V dropped 2 bases and J dropped 1 base, with 5 bases sitting between them. Germline values: CDR1 ENHRY, CDR2 SYGVKD. This CDR3 has 13 residues. CDR3 sequence reads: CAISENSQETQYF. In nucleotides, the CDR3 is TGTGCCATCAGTGAGAACAGCCAAGAGACCCAGTACTTC.

The chain couples TRBV7-2 to TRBJ2-2; 12 bases are shared with TRBD1. This CDR3 has 15 residues. V lost 6 bases to trimming and J lost 7 bases; unmatched junction nucleotides: 6. The germline CDR1 and CDR2 sequences are SGHTA and FQGNSA. In DNA, the CDR3 is TGTGCCAGCAGTTGGGACAGGGGGCAGGTCGGGGAGCTGTTTTTT. As protein: CASSWDRGQVGELFF.

V is TRBV28 and J is TRBJ1-2, with TRBD1 as a possible D gene (5 bases). Per germline, CDR1 MDHEN and CDR2 SYDVKM. Trimming removed 6 bases from V and 2 bases from J, with 7 bases in between. The CDR3 totals 12 residues. CDR3 in amino acids: CASRGRNYGYTF. CDR3 bases: TGTGCCAGCAGGGGGCGAAACTATGGCTACACCTTC.

The chain recombines TRBV4-1 with TRBJ2-2; 7 bases fit TRBD1. Germline loops: CDR1 MGHRA, CDR2 YSYEKL. With 1 base clipped from V and 7 bases from J, the junction kept 3 bases outside the gene matches. The CDR3 loop spans 14 amino acids. CDR3 residues: CASSQGRGSGELFF. The CDR3 region has the DNA TGCGCCAGCAGCCAAGGCAGGGGGAGCGGGGAGCTGTTTTTT.

The V and J genes are TRBV4-3 and TRBJ2-1; 10 nucleotides agree with TRBD2. Losses at the gene ends were 3 bases for V and 8 bases for J; bases not matched to a gene: 7. This CDR3 has 15 residues. Germline V CDR1 and CDR2: LGHNA, YSLEER. DNA of the CDR3: TGCGCCAGCAGCCAGCTAGCGGGAGCAAATGATGAGCAGTTCTTC. This codes for CASSQLAGANDEQFF.

The chain couples TRBV5-6 to TRBJ1-2; D uncertain. The length of the CDR3 is 12 residues. V lost 0 bases and J 6 bases, leaving 6 bases between the germline ends. CDR1 is SGHDT, CDR2 YYEEEE, per germline. Here the CDR3 DNA reads TGTGCCAGCAGCTTGGAGGGAGATGGCTACACCTTC. Translating it yields CASSLEGDGYTF.

The chain joins TRBV2 to TRBJ1-1; weak D call: TRBD1 (6 bases). Trimming pared 6 bases from V and 5 bases from J, leaving 16 bases between. CDR1 is SNHLY and CDR2 is FYNNEI in the germline V gene. The CDR3 is 14 residues long. CDR3 protein: CASRTRGGLTEAFF. In DNA form, the CDR3 reads TGTGCCAGCAGGACCCGGGGGGGGCTGACTGAAGCTTTCTTT.

The rearrangement joins TRBV3-1 (or the pseudogene TRBV3-2) to TRBJ2-7, with 13 bases matching TRBD2. Germline CDR1 and CDR2: LGHDT and YNNKEL (reference sequence). The CDR3 runs 15 residues. J gave up 3 bases and V 3 bases, and 2 bases lay outside the gene matches. CDR3 residues: CASSHGTSGNYEQYF. The CDR3 DNA is TGTGCCAGCAGCCATGGGACTAGCGGGAACTACGAGCAGTACTTC.

The chain recombines TRBV6-2 or TRBV6-3 with TRBJ1-5; TRBD1 aligns across 8 bases. The CDR3 has 14 residues. Unmatched junction bases numbered 1, after V lost 2 bases and J lost 4 bases. CDR1 and CDR2 from the germline V gene are MNHEY and SVGEGT. The CDR3 nucleotides are TGTGCCAGCAGTTACGGGGACAGGAATCAGCCCCAGCATTTT. Translation: CASSYGDRNQPQHF.

This clone has only a few counts. The chain uses TRBV10-3 and TRBJ1-1; perhaps TRBD1 as D (5 bases). V was pared by 6 bases and J by 1 base, with 9 bases between. There are 13 residues in the CDR3. Germline loops: CDR1 ENHRY, CDR2 SYGVKD. This chain's CDR3 is CAIRDGGNTEAFF. Here the CDR3 DNA reads TGTGCCATCAGGGACGGGGGGAACACTGAAGCTTTCTTT.

This clone was detected only a few times. The chain links TRBV9 to TRBJ2-2, with 9 bases identical to TRBD2. The CDR3 spans 16 residues. Germline CDR1 SGDLS, CDR2 YYNGEE. The V gene end was trimmed by 2 bases and the J gene end by 4 bases; junction bases not matched to a gene: 6. This chain's CDR3 is CASSVGTSRVTGELFF. The CDR3 DNA follows: TGTGCCAGCAGCGTCGGGACTAGCAGGGTCACCGGGGAGCTGTTTTTT.

CDR3 region: CASSKGQGVQPQHF. CDR3 DNA: TGTGCCAGCTCCAAGGGACAGGGAGTGCAGCCCCAGCATTTT. V and J are TRBV6-5 and TRBJ1-5, with 9 bases that match TRBD1. There are 14 residues in the CDR3. The V and J ends lost 8 bases and 7 bases, in that order; junction bases with no gene match: 9. Germline CDR1 and CDR2: MNHEY and SVGAGI.

V and J are TRBV12-3 or TRBV12-4 and TRBJ2-1; no firm D call. The CDR3 spans 13 residues. V was pared by 3 bases and J by 3 bases, with 6 bases between. Written as DNA, the CDR3 is TGTGCCAGCAGTTTCGAACTCTACAATGAGCAGTTCTTC. It encodes CASSFELYNEQFF.

The chain is built from TRBV5-4 and TRBJ1-2; weak D call: TRBD1 (6 bases). This CDR3 region has 15 residues. Per the germline V gene, CDR1 is SGHNT and CDR2 is YYREEE (reference sequence). Trimming removed 0 bases at V and 8 bases at J, with 17 bases between. CDR3 in DNA: TGTGCCAGCAGCTTGGGAATAGGGGCCAGGGGAGGCTACACCTTC. This encodes CASSLGIGARGGYTF.

This clone was seen more than once but under ten times. The chain carries TRBV19 and TRBJ1-6, with D uncertain. Deletions cut 5 bases from V and 7 bases from J, with 21 bases between. Germline-derived CDR1 and CDR2 are LNHDA and SQIVND (reference sequence). CDR3 length: 17 residues. The CDR3 region has the DNA TGTGCCAGTAGTCAATCGGGTGCGTCCGAATGGAATTCACCCCTCCACTTT. Amino acids: CASSQSGASEWNSPLHF. Filled out from reference TRBV19 and TRBJ1-6, the complete variable domain reads DGGITQSPKYLFRKEGQNVTLSCEQNLNHDAMYWYRQDPGQGLRLIYYSQIVNDFQKGDIAEGYSVSREKKESFPLTVTSAQKNPTAFYLCASSQSGASEWNSPLHFGNGTRLTVT.

The chain carries TRBV7-3 and TRBJ1-2; D might be TRBD1 (5 bases). Trimming shortened V by 5 bases and J by 3 bases, and 16 bases separated the two germline ends. The CDR3 runs to 15 residues. Germline V gene sequence: CDR1 SGHTA, CDR2 FQGTGA. CDR3 sequence reads: CASSLRGGSDYGYTF. CDR3 sequence (DNA): TGTGCCAGCAGCCTCCGTGGGGGGTCGGACTATGGCTACACCTTC. Variable domain in full (rest from reference TRBV7-3 and TRBJ1-2): GAGVSQTPSNKVTEKGKYVELRCDPISGHTALYWYRQSLGQGPEFLIYFQGTGAADDSGLPNDRFFAVRPEGSVSTLKIQRTERGDSAVYLCASSLRGGSDYGYTFGSGTRLTVV.

This clone was seen only once. The chain employs TRBV4-2 and TRBJ1-2; D ambiguous. V lost 0 bases to trimming and J lost 5 bases, with 10 bases between them. CDR3 length: 14 residues. The germline gives CDR1 LGHNA, CDR2 YNFKEQ. This chain's CDR3 is CASSQEAENYGYTF. The CDR3 nucleotides read TGTGCCAGCAGCCAAGAGGCAGAAAATTATGGCTACACCTTC.

In its sample, this clone was seen once. This specimen includes other DNA sequences encoding the same CDR3. This rearrangement joins TRBV6-5 to TRBJ2-1, with 7 bases that match TRBD2. Germline values: CDR1 MNHEY, CDR2 SVGAGI. The V gene end was trimmed by 2 bases and the J gene end by 10 bases; junction bases not matched to a gene: 2. The CDR3 runs to 12 residues. The CDR3 region is CASSYPGGEQFF. CDR3 bases: TGTGCCAGCAGTTACCCCGGGGGGGAGCAGTTCTTC.

This sequence joins TRBV10-3 and TRBJ1-1, with TRBD1 identical over 9 bases. The CDR3 consists of 14 residues. Losses at the gene ends were 4 bases for V and 4 bases for J; bases not matched to a gene: 4. Germline V gives CDR1 ENHRY, CDR2 SYGVKD. Here the CDR3 reads CAISGDRDGTEAFF. The CDR3, as DNA: TGTGCCATCAGTGGGGACAGGGATGGCACTGAAGCTTTCTTT.

This chain connects TRBV28 to TRBJ1-2; 9 bases line up with TRBD1. Trimming took 6 bases from V and 7 from J; bases not matched to a gene: 12. Looked up from germline, CDR1 is MDHEN and CDR2 is SYDVKM. CDR3 size: 15 residues. The CDR3, as DNA: TGTGCCAGCAGCCTTGGATATGGACAGGGGAGTGGCTACACCTTC. It translates to CASSLGYGQGSGYTF.